Following are 6 T cell receptor beta chains from one sample sequenced in a study of CD8+ T cells in alopecia areata. The treatment here: oral pan-JAK inhibitor, 5-10 mg twice daily. Following extraction, RNA underwent reverse transcription to cDNA, which served as the sequencing template. Produced via immunoSEQ multiplex PCR; TCRdb's table is partial and in-frame only. The sample contains around 300,000 clones, around three fifths of which appear only once. The sample here was CD4+ T cells sorted from blood, taken around week 54, from a patient treated with tofacitinib. These receptor sequences come from a human donor with alopecia areata.

This clone appeared a single time. V usage is TRBV29-1 and J usage is TRBJ1-2, with TRBD1 as a possible D gene (6 bases). The germline gives CDR1 SQVTM, CDR2 ANQGSEA. This CDR3 comprises 15 residues. The ends were cut back, 0 bases at V and 3 bases at J, with 14 bases in the middle. In DNA, the CDR3 is TGCAGCGTTGAAGATCGCAGGGGTCCCCACTATGGCTACACCTTC. Its protein product is CSVEDRRGPHYGYTF.

The gene calls are TRBV10-1 and TRBJ2-3, with D unclear. Germline-derived CDR1 and CDR2 are WNHNN and SYGVQD (reference sequence). The CDR3 covers 14 residues. V shed 6 bases and J shed 2 bases, with 12 bases lying between them. The DNA of the CDR3 is TGCGCCAGCAGCAAGGGCCAGATCACAGATACGCAGTATTTT. Translated, it gives CASSKGQITDTQYF.

The V call is TRBV4-1, the J call TRBJ2-2; D gene uncertain. The CDR3 sequence is 15 residues long. V dropped 1 base and J dropped 0 bases, with 6 bases sitting between them. Germline CDR1 reads MGHRA; CDR2 reads YSYEKL. The CDR3 loop reads CASSQVRSNTGELFF. The CDR3 DNA is TGCGCCAGCAGCCAAGTAAGATCGAACACCGGGGAGCTGTTTTTT.

The rearrangement uses TRBV29-1 and TRBJ1-2, with 8 nucleotides matching TRBD1. Germline V CDR1 and CDR2: SQVTM, ANQGSEA. The CDR3 is 13 amino acids. J was trimmed by 5 bases and V by 6 bases; bases with no gene match: 8. In nucleotides, the CDR3 is TGCAGCGTAGGGACAGGAACCCCGTATGGCTACACCTTC. Encoded protein: CSVGTGTPYGYTF.

This rearrangement joins TRBV15 to TRBJ2-3; TRBD2 agrees at 9 bases. The length of the CDR3 is 16 residues. In germline, CDR1 is LNHNV, CDR2 YYDKDF (reference sequence). After removal of 2 bases from V and 3 bases from J, the junction contained 6 bases not matched to a gene. The CDR3 reads CATSRSLGLATDTQYF. DNA of the CDR3: TGTGCCACCAGCAGATCTTTGGGACTAGCTACAGATACGCAGTATTTT.

This clone was counted between two and nine times. J is TRBJ2-7 and V is TRBV6-5; 13 positions agree with TRBD2. The CDR3 totals 15 residues. V lost 6 bases, J lost 7 bases, and 9 bases stayed unmatched. Per the germline V gene, CDR1 is MNHEY and CDR2 is SVGAGI. CDR3: CASRRLAGGPVEQYF. For the CDR3, the DNA is TGTGCCAGCAGGCGACTAGCGGGGGGCCCCGTGGAGCAGTACTTC.